The 5 T cell receptor beta chains below come from one sample, sequenced in a study of T-cell reconstitution after alpha-beta-depleted transplantation in children. The authors prepared the TCRbeta library with unique molecular identifiers. TCRdb used MiXCR to reprocess the PCR reads, holding one entry per CDR3 protein. The sample has about 460,000 distinct CDR3 sequences, roughly a tenth seen once. The starting material was PBMCs, obtained before TCRalphabeta/CD19-depleted stem cell transplant. The receptor source for this set is a child aged 2-15 years with inherited bone marrow failure, due to receive a stem cell transplant.

Many counts were recorded for this clonotype. CDR3 in amino acids: CSAGVGKGNTIYF. In nucleotides, the CDR3 is TGCAGCGCCGGGGTGGGGAAAGGAAACACCATATATTTT. The J gene is TRBJ1-3, the V gene TRBV29-1; no clear D. V lost 7 bases and J 4 bases, leaving 14 bases between the germline ends. Germline lookup yields CDR1 SQVTM and CDR2 ANQGSEA. The CDR3 consists of 13 residues. Full variable domain (remainder filled in from reference TRBV29-1 and TRBJ1-3): SAVISQKPSRDICQRGTSLTIQCQVDSQVTMMFWYRQQPGQSLTLIATANQGSEATYESGFVIDKFPISRPNLTFSTLTVSNMSPEDSSIYLCSAGVGKGNTIYFGEGSWLTVV.

The count of this clonotype is one. V and J are TRBV11-2 and TRBJ2-5; D may match TRBD1 or TRBD2 (5 bases each). The length of the CDR3 is 18 residues. V was shortened by 1 base and J by 1 base, with 19 bases between the two germline ends. Per germline, CDR1 SGHAT and CDR2 FQNNGV. The CDR3 is CASSLGFWAGSLQETQYF. The CDR3 coding sequence is TGTGCCAGCAGCTTAGGTTTTTGGGCAGGGAGCCTCCAAGAGACCCAGTACTTC.

As concerns this clonotype: A much larger clone lies a single base off, so this may be a read error. The V call is TRBV7-8, the J call TRBJ2-1; the D call may be TRBD1 or TRBD2 (5 bases each). The CDR3 has 13 residues. The V end was cut by 5 bases, the J end by 10 bases, with 15 bases between. Germline V gene sequence: CDR1 SGHVS, CDR2 FQNEAQ. The CDR3: CASSLLPWGEQFF. The CDR3, as DNA: TGTGCCAGCAGCCTCCTCCCGTGGGGGGAGCAGTTCTTC.

This clonotype was counted ten times or more. The rearrangement joins TRBV13 to TRBJ2-1; a weak D match, TRBD2 (5 bases). The CDR3 extends over 13 amino acids. V was shortened by 6 bases and J by 10 bases, with 16 bases between the two germline ends. Germline assignment: CDR1 PRHDT and CDR2 FYEKMQ (reference sequence). The CDR3 DNA reads TGTGCCAGCAGTTCCAACACACCGGGGGAGCAGTTCTTC. Protein product: CASSSNTPGEQFF.

This clonotype occurred many times. An end of the junction does not agree with germline; a read error may underlie this. The V gene is TRBV7-7, the J gene TRBJ1-1; 8 positions match TRBD1. The CDR3 has 16 residues. Germline V gives CDR1 SSHAT, CDR2 FNYEAQ (reference sequence). The CDR3 is CASSLEAGGLGTEAFF. CDR3 in DNA: TGTGCTAGCAGCTTAGAGGCAGGGGGCTTAGGAACTGAAGCTTTCTTT.